The 32 T cell receptor beta chains given below trace back to one sample, sequenced in a study of T cell repertoires in cytomegalovirus infection. TCRdb fed the reads into MiXCR, producing one record per CDR3 protein. The table includes 110,000 to 150,000 distinct CDR3 sequences, 30% to 40% detected once. For these TCRs, the target antigens are not known. Sample: CD8+ T cells from cultured PBMCs, taken from culture after CMV antigen stimulation. The receptors come from a human donor in good health (CMV status not recorded). Some clones in this sample may be carry-over from other donors' samples.

This clonotype was counted at least ten times. V and J are TRBV28 and TRBJ2-7, with D perhaps given as TRBD1 or TRBD2 (5 bases each). Germline V gene sequence: CDR1 MDHEN, CDR2 SYDVKM. The germline V and J ends were trimmed by 7 bases and 5 bases, with 9 bases remaining between them. CDR3 length: 11 amino acids. The CDR3 nucleotides read TGTGCCAGCACGGGGCCAAACGAGCAGTACTTC. Protein product: CASTGPNEQYF.

The chain links TRBV27 to TRBJ2-1, with TRBD2 identical over 7 bases. Germline V gene lookup returns CDR1 MNHEY and CDR2 SMNVEV (reference sequence). This CDR3 region has 16 residues. Trimming removed 2 bases from V and 6 bases from J; junction bases left unmatched: 10. This CDR3 reads CASSLGLGLSGNEQFF. The CDR3 bases are TGTGCCAGCAGTTTAGGTTTGGGACTAAGTGGCAATGAGCAGTTCTTC.

This clonotype was picked up a small number of times. This rearrangement joins TRBV28 to TRBJ2-6, with TRBD2 as a possible D gene (8 bases). Germline CDR1 MDHEN, CDR2 SYDVKM. With 5 bases removed from V and 4 bases from J, the gap between germline ends came to 18 bases. The CDR3 contains 17 residues. The CDR3 protein is CASSPREGAKGANVLTF. DNA of the CDR3: TGTGCCAGCAGTCCCCGGGAGGGGGCGAAAGGGGCCAACGTCCTGACTTTC.

V is TRBV20-1 and J is TRBJ2-1; D not certain. This CDR3 comprises 9 residues. Germline loops: CDR1 DFQATT, CDR2 SNEGSKA (reference sequence). V lost 3 bases and J lost 10, with 4 bases in between. The chain's CDR3 is CSASGEQFF. The CDR3 bases are TGCAGTGCTAGCGGGGAGCAGTTCTTC.

On this clonotype: The junction departs from germline at one end; a sequencing error may be responsible. The genes are TRBV6-5 and TRBJ2-7; no reliable D call. This CDR3 is 15 amino acids long. Germline V gene sequence: CDR1 MNHEY, CDR2 SVGAGI. CDR3 DNA: TGTGCCAGCAGCCCCAGTGCCGAGAGCTCCTATGAGCAGTACTTC. This sequence encodes CASSPSAESSYEQYF.

This chain joins TRBV12-3 or TRBV12-4 and TRBJ2-3; maybe TRBD2 (6 bases). The V and J ends lost 8 bases and 4 bases respectively, with 16 bases between them. The CDR3 runs 14 residues. CDR3 residues: CASCLGGEADTQYF. Here the CDR3 DNA reads TGTGCCAGCTGCCTTGGCGGGGAGGCAGATACGCAGTATTTT.

This clonotype has just a few counts. The chain links TRBV7-2 to TRBJ2-5, with TRBD2 as a possible D gene (7 bases). The V gene lost 0 bases and the J gene lost 1 base, with 9 bases spanning the gap. This CDR3 has 15 residues. The germline gives CDR1 SGHTA, CDR2 FQGNSA. The CDR3 DNA reads as TGTGCCAGCAGCTTAGCGGGGGGGGCCCAAGAGACCCAGTACTTC. It specifies CASSLAGGAQETQYF.

There are a few counts of this clonotype. The J gene is TRBJ2-7, the V gene TRBV7-9; D unclear. The germline V gene encodes CDR1 SEHNR and CDR2 FQNEAQ (reference sequence). Trimming left V 5 bases short and J 2 bases short, with 25 bases between. The CDR3 is made up of 18 amino acids. Here the CDR3 DNA reads TGTGCCAGCAGCCCCTCCCCGGATCTACCACGCCCTACCTACGAGCAGTACTTC. Protein product: CASSPSPDLPRPTYEQYF.

This clonotype has only a few counts. This chain connects TRBV4-1 to TRBJ2-7; unclear D gene. Germline loops: CDR1 MGHRA, CDR2 YSYEKL. V lost 1 base, J lost 7 bases, and 5 bases lay in between. The CDR3 sequence is 11 residues long. The CDR3 here is CASSQGREQYF. In DNA form, the CDR3 reads TGCGCCAGCAGCCAAGGACGGGAGCAGTACTTC.

The J gene is TRBJ2-4, the V gene TRBV7-9; tentative D call: TRBD2 (5 bases). Trimming shortened V by 6 bases and J by 5 bases, and 17 bases separated the two germline ends. The CDR3 consists of 15 residues. Germline CDR1 reads SEHNR; CDR2 reads FQNEAQ (reference sequence). The CDR3 DNA sequence: TGTGCCAGCAGTTCTCCCGGGATTCACCAAAACATTCAGTACTTC. Its protein product is CASSSPGIHQNIQYF.

This chain joins TRBV12-3 or TRBV12-4 and TRBJ1-2; 9 nucleotides line up with TRBD1. The CDR3 length is 15 residues. Unmatched junction bases numbered 8, after V lost 6 bases and J lost 3 bases. The CDR3 DNA reads TGTGCCAGCAGACCGGGACAGGGTGTGGACTATGGCTACACCTTC. Amino acids: CASRPGQGVDYGYTF.

This clonotype showed up many times. V usage is TRBV7-8 and J usage is TRBJ2-3, with D possibly TRBD1 on 6 matching bases. The length of the CDR3 is 17 residues. V lost 6 bases and J 0 bases, leaving 19 bases between the germline ends. CDR1 and CDR2 from the germline V gene are SGHVS and FQNEAQ. The CDR3: CASSSPYRVLSTDTQYF. The CDR3 DNA is TGTGCCAGCAGTTCCCCATACAGGGTTTTGAGCACAGATACGCAGTATTTT. The full variable domain, completed using reference TRBV7-8 and TRBJ2-3, is GAGVSQSPRYKVAKRGQDVALRCDPISGHVSLFWYQQALGQGPEFLTYFQNEAQLDKSGLPSDRFFAERPEGSVSTLKIQRTQQEDSAVYLCASSSPYRVLSTDTQYFGPGTRLTVL.

The rearrangement links TRBV7-8 to TRBJ2-3, with 8 bases identical to TRBD2. The CDR3 loop spans 16 amino acids. From germline, CDR1 is SGHVS and CDR2 FQNEAQ. V dropped 4 bases and J dropped 2; count of bases not matched to a gene: 8. The CDR3: CASSWTRGAFTDTQYF. The CDR3 DNA follows: TGTGCCAGCAGCTGGACGCGGGGGGCATTCACAGATACGCAGTATTTT.

The chain carries TRBV27 and TRBJ2-7, with D perhaps matching TRBD1 or TRBD2 (5 bases each). The CDR3 extends over 13 amino acids. V was clipped by 6 bases and J by 5 bases, with 14 bases between them. The V gene's germline CDR1 is MNHEY and CDR2 SMNVEV (reference sequence). CDR3 sequence: CASSFRGPHEQYF. As DNA, the CDR3 is TGTGCCAGCAGCTTTCGGGGACCGCACGAGCAGTACTTC.

The J gene is TRBJ1-5, the V gene TRBV7-6; D may be TRBD1 (5 bases). This CDR3 comprises 13 residues. The V end was cut by 5 bases, the J end by 7 bases, with 12 bases between. Germline V lookup: CDR1 SGHVS, CDR2 FNYEAQ. Here the CDR3 DNA reads TGTGCCAGCAGCCTGGACATGGACCAGCCCCAGCATTTT. Its protein product is CASSLDMDQPQHF.

This clonotype was detected many times. The V and J genes are TRBV12-3 or TRBV12-4 and TRBJ2-5, with D unresolved. V lost 5 bases and J lost 5, with 18 bases in between. The CDR3 loop spans 15 amino acids. The CDR3 DNA sequence: TGTGCCAGCAGTCCTGCTTGGCAGTTCCCGGAGACCCAGTACTTC. Residues: CASSPAWQFPETQYF.

This chain joins TRBV6-5 and TRBJ2-1; either TRBD1 or TRBD2 may fit D (6 bases each). The CDR3 covers 13 residues. V lost 9 bases and J 9 bases, leaving 18 bases between the germline ends. Germline V gene lookup returns CDR1 MNHEY and CDR2 SVGAGI. The CDR3 region is CASRWGAVGEQFF. CDR3 bases: TGTGCCAGTCGGTGGGGGGCGGTCGGTGAGCAGTTCTTC.

This rearrangement joins TRBV7-3 to TRBJ2-1; D is tentatively TRBD1 or TRBD2 (5 bases each). The germline V gene has CDR1 SGHTA and CDR2 FQGTGA. Trimming shortened V by 5 bases and J by 0 bases, and 11 bases separated the two germline ends. The CDR3 runs to 15 residues. DNA for the CDR3: TGTGCCAGCAGCCCGGGGCCCAACTCCTACAATGAGCAGTTCTTC. This codes for CASSPGPNSYNEQFF.

This clonotype was detected only once. This chain connects TRBV19 to TRBJ1-1; D is perhaps TRBD1 (6 bases). Germline V CDR1 and CDR2: LNHDA, SQIVND (reference sequence). Trimming left V 3 bases short and J 6 bases short, with 11 bases between. CDR3 length: 13 amino acids. In nucleotides, the CDR3 is TGTGCCAGTAGTATGGGGGGGGCGGCTGAAGCTTTCTTT. Protein: CASSMGGAAEAFF. The variable domain in full, completed from reference TRBV19 and TRBJ1-1, reads DGGITQSPKYLFRKEGQNVTLSCEQNLNHDAMYWYRQDPGQGLRLIYYSQIVNDFQKGDIAEGYSVSREKKESFPLTVTSAQKNPTAFYLCASSMGGAAEAFFGQGTRLTVV.

V and J are TRBV2 and TRBJ2-1; 10 bases are a match to TRBD1. The junction had 4 bases not matched to a gene; V was cut back by 8 bases and J by 0 bases. The CDR3 covers 15 residues. Germline V gene data show CDR1 as SNHLY and CDR2 as FYNNEI. CDR3 region: CASADRGISYNEQFF. The CDR3 coding sequence is TGTGCCAGCGCGGACAGGGGGATCTCCTACAATGAGCAGTTCTTC.

This clonotype was observed many times. The J gene is TRBJ1-1, the V gene TRBV7-2; maybe TRBD1 (6 bases). The CDR3 length is 11 residues. V lost 6 bases, J lost 7 bases, and 9 bases lay in between. In germline, CDR1 is SGHTA, CDR2 FQGNSA. The CDR3 spells CASSLDSEAFF. The CDR3 region has the DNA TGTGCCAGCAGTTTGGACAGTGAAGCTTTCTTT.

The CDR3 nucleotides read TGTGCCAGCAGTTTGCCGACAGGTGAAGCTTTCTTT. Translated: CASSLPTGEAFF. V and J are TRBV28 and TRBJ1-1; tentative D call: TRBD1 (6 bases). This CDR3 spans 12 amino acids. V was shortened by 3 bases and J by 7 bases, with 9 bases between the two germline ends. CDR1 and CDR2 from the germline V gene are MDHEN and SYDVKM.

The rearrangement joins TRBV2 to TRBJ2-1; 15 bases are shared with TRBD2. Unmatched junction bases numbered 7, after V lost 6 bases and J lost 7 bases. Per the germline V gene, CDR1 is SNHLY and CDR2 is FYNNEI. This CDR3 contains 16 residues. CDR3 region: CASSQRTSGGENEQFF. DNA of the CDR3: TGTGCCAGCAGCCAAAGGACTAGCGGGGGGGAAAATGAGCAGTTCTTC.

V is TRBV7-9 and J is TRBJ2-2; the D call may be TRBD1 or TRBD2 (5 bases each). Germline lookup yields CDR1 SEHNR and CDR2 FQNEAQ (reference sequence). The CDR3 spans 12 residues. The V end lost 5 bases, the J end lost 7 bases, and 8 bases lay between the germline ends. CDR3 sequence reads: CASSRGHGELFF. For the CDR3, the DNA is TGTGCCAGCAGCCGGGGCCACGGGGAGCTGTTTTTT.

In DNA form, the CDR3 reads TGTGCCAGCGGATCTCAGGGGGCCCCCACAGATACGCAGTATTTT. The encoded protein is CASGSQGAPTDTQYF. This chain connects TRBV6-5 to TRBJ2-3, with 8 bases that match TRBD1. Germline CDR1 and CDR2: MNHEY and SVGAGI. V lost 8 bases and J lost 2; bases outside the gene matches: 9. The CDR3 is 15 amino acids.

Many counts were recorded for this clonotype. The J gene is TRBJ2-1, the V gene TRBV15; possible D gene TRBD1, 6 bases. The CDR3 has 21 amino acids. Germline values: CDR1 LNHNV, CDR2 YYDKDF (reference sequence). V lost 1 base to trimming and J lost 8 bases, with 33 bases between them. CDR3 amino acids: CATSRGYLVRGPEGLYHEQFF. CDR3 sequence (DNA): TGTGCCACCAGCAGAGGTTATTTGGTCAGGGGCCCAGAGGGGTTGTATCATGAGCAGTTCTTC.

The rearrangement links TRBV19 to TRBJ2-7, with 7 bases identical to TRBD1. The CDR3 loop spans 15 amino acids. Germline V gives CDR1 LNHDA, CDR2 SQIVND (reference sequence). The V segment lost 2 bases and the J segment 1 base; nucleotides outside the gene matches: 5. In DNA form, the CDR3 reads TGTGCCAGTAGTATATCGACAGGGTCGTCCTACGAGCAGTACTTC. It codes for CASSISTGSSYEQYF.

V gene TRBV28 combines with J gene TRBJ2-2; the D gene is possibly TRBD1 (6 bases). The CDR3 covers 16 residues. Germline-derived CDR1 and CDR2 are MDHEN and SYDVKM. Trimming shortened V by 7 bases and J by 0 bases, and 15 bases separated the two germline ends. The CDR3 DNA sequence: TGTGCCAGCAATCCTAGCTGGACAGCGAACACCGGGGAGCTGTTTTTT. Protein sequence: CASNPSWTANTGELFF.

The V and J genes are TRBV27 and TRBJ2-4; 9 bases agree with TRBD1. Per germline, CDR1 MNHEY and CDR2 SMNVEV (reference sequence). The CDR3 runs to 17 residues. J was trimmed by 1 base and V by 6 bases; bases with no gene match: 10. The CDR3 region is CASSDRGTARAKNIQYF. The CDR3, as DNA: TGTGCCAGCAGCGACAGGGGGACAGCTCGGGCCAAAAACATTCAGTACTTC.

This chain joins TRBV6-2 or TRBV6-3 and TRBJ2-3; 11 bases map to TRBD2. The CDR3 runs to 17 residues. Per the germline V gene, CDR1 is MNHEY and CDR2 is SVGEGT. The ends lost 0 bases at V and 2 bases at J; junction bases unmatched: 4. CDR3 nucleotide sequence: TGTGCCAGCAGTTACTCCACTAGCGGGGGCCCCACAGATACGCAGTATTTT. It codes for CASSYSTSGGPTDTQYF.

The V and J genes are TRBV20-1 and TRBJ2-7; TRBD1 might be the D (5 bases). Looked up from germline, CDR1 is DFQATT and CDR2 is SNEGSKA (reference sequence). The CDR3 contains 14 residues. The germline V and J ends were trimmed by 3 bases and 0 bases, with 12 bases remaining between them. In DNA, the CDR3 is TGCAGTGCTAGGGATGACAGAAGCTCCTACGAGCAGTACTTC. Protein product: CSARDDRSSYEQYF.

The rearrangement links TRBV5-1 to TRBJ2-7; D remains ambiguous. The CDR3 totals 14 residues. The V end lost 6 bases, the J end lost 5 bases, and 18 bases lay between the germline ends. Germline V gene data show CDR1 as SGHRS and CDR2 as YFSETQ. CDR3 residues: CASKLGRSLDEQYF. CDR3 DNA: TGCGCCAGCAAGCTTGGCCGATCTCTTGACGAGCAGTACTTC.